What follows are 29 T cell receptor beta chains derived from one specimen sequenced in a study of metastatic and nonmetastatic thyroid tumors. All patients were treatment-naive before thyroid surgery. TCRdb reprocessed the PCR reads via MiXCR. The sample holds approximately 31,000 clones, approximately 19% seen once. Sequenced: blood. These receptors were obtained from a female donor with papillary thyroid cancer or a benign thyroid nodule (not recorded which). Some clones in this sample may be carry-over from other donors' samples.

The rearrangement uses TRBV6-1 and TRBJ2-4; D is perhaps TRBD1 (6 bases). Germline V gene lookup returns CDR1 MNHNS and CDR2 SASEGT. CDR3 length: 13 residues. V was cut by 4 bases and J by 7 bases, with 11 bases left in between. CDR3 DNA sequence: TGTGCCAGCAGTGGGGAGCAGGGGAACATTCAGTACTTC. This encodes CASSGEQGNIQYF.

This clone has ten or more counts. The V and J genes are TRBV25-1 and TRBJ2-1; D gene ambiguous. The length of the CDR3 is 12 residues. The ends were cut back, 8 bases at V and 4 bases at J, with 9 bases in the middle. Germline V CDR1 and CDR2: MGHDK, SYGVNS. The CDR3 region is CASGRGYNEQFF. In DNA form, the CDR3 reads TGTGCCAGCGGAAGAGGATACAATGAGCAGTTCTTC.

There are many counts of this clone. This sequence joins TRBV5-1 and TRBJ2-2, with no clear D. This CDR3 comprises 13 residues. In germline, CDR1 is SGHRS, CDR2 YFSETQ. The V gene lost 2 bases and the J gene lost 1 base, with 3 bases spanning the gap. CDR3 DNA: TGCGCCAGCAGCTTTGGGAACACCGGGGAGCTGTTTTTT. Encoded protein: CASSFGNTGELFF.

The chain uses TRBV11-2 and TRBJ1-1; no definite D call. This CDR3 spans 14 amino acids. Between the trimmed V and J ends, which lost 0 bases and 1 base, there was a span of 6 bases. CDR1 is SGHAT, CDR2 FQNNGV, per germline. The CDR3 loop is CASSLDPGNTEAFF. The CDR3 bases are TGTGCCAGCAGCTTAGATCCGGGGAACACTGAAGCTTTCTTT.

DNA for the CDR3: TGCGCCAGCAACGAGGGACCCGGACGCTACGAGCAGTACTTC. As protein: CASNEGPGRYEQYF. The chain employs TRBV5-1 and TRBJ2-7; D is possibly TRBD1 or TRBD2 (5 bases each). V was clipped by 6 bases and J by 3 bases, with 16 bases between them. This CDR3 is 14 amino acids long. The V gene's germline CDR1 is SGHRS and CDR2 YFSETQ.

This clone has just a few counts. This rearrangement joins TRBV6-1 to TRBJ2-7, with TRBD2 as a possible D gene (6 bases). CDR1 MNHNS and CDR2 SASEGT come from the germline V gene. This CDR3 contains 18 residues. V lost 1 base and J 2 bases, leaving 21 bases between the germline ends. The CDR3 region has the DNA TGTGCCAGCAGTGAAGGGCCCCCCCTCGGGGGATCTACCTACGAGCAGTACTTC. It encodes CASSEGPPLGGSTYEQYF.

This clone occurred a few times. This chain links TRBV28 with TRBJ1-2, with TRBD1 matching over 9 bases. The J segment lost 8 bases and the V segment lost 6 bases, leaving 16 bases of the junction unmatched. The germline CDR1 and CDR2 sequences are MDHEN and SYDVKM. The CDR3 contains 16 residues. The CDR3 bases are TGTGCCAGCAGCTCTCCCGGGACAGGGTCTTTTATAGGCTACACCTTC. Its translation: CASSSPGTGSFIGYTF.

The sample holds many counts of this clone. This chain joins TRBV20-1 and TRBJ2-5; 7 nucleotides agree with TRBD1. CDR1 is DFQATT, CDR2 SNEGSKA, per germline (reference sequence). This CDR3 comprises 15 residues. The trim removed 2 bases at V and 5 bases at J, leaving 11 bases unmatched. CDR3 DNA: TGCAGTGCTAGAAAAGTCACAGGGGCGGTTGAGACCCAGTACTTC. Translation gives CSARKVTGAVETQYF.

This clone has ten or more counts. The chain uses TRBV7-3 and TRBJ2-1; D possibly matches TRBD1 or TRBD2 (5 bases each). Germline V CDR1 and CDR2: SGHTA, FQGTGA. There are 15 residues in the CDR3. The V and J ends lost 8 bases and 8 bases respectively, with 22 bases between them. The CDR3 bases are TGTGCCAGCCAGTTATTTCCGGGGCCCAGCGATGAGCAGTTCTTC. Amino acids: CASQLFPGPSDEQFF. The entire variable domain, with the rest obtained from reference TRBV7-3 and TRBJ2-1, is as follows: GAGVSQTPSNKVTEKGKYVELRCDPISGHTALYWYRQSLGQGPEFLIYFQGTGAADDSGLPNDRFFAVRPEGSVSTLKIQRTERGDSAVYLCASQLFPGPSDEQFFGPGTRLTVL.

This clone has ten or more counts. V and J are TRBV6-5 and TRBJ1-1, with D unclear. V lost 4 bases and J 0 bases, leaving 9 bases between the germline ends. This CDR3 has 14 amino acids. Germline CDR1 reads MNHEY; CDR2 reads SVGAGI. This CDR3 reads CASSFSGMNTEAFF. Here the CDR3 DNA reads TGTGCCAGCAGTTTCTCAGGCATGAACACTGAAGCTTTCTTT.

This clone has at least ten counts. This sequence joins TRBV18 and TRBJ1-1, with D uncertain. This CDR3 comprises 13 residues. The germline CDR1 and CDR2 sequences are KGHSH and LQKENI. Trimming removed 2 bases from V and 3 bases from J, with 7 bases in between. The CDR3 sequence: CASSPGQDTEAFF. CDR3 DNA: TGTGCCAGCTCACCAGGGCAGGACACTGAAGCTTTCTTT.

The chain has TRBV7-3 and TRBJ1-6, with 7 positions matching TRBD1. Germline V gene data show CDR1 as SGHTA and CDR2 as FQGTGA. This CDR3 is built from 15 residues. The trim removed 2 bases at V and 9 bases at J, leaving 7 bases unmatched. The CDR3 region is CASSLSGGGGSPLHF. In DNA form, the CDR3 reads TGTGCCAGCAGCTTATCAGGGGGTGGAGGTTCACCCCTCCACTTT.

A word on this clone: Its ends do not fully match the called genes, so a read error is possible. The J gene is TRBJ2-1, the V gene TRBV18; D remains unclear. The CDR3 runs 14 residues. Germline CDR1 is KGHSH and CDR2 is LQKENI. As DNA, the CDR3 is TGTGCCGGCTCACCAGCTGACCCTAGTAATGAGCAGTTCTTC. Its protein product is CAGSPADPSNEQFF. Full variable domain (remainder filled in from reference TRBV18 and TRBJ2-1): NAGVMQNPRHLVRRRGQEARLRCSPMKGHSHVYWYRQLPEEGLKFMVYLQKENIIDESGMPKERFSAEFPKEGPSILRIQQVVRGDSAAYFCAGSPADPSNEQFFGPGTRLTVL.

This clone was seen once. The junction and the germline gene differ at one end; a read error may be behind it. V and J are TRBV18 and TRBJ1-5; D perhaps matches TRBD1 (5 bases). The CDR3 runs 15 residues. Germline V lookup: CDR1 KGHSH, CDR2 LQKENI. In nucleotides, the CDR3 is TGTGCCAGCTCACCACCTGGGGCGCTAGGGCAGCACCAGCATTTT. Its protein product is CASSPPGALGQHQHF.

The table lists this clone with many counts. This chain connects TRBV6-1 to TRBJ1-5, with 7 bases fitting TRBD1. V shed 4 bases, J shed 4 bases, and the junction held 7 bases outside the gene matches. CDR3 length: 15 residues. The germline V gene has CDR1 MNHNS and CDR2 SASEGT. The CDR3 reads CASSARGTANQPQHF. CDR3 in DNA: TGTGCCAGCAGTGCTCGCGGGACAGCGAATCAGCCCCAGCATTTT.

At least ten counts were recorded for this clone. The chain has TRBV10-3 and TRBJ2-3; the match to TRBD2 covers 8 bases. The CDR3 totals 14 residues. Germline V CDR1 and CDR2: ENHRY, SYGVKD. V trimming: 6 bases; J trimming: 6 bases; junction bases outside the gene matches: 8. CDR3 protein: CAISPGGHTDTQYF. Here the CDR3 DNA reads TGTGCCATCAGCCCGGGGGGGCACACTGATACGCAGTATTTT.

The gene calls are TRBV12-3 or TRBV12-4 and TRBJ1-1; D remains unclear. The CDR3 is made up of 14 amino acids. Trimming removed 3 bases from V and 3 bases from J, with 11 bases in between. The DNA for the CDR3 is TGTGCCAGCAGTTTGGAGACAAGGTACACTGAAGCTTTCTTT. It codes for CASSLETRYTEAFF.

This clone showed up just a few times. As DNA, the CDR3 is TGTGCCAGCAGTTCCCACGAGGGGGACTCTGGGGCCAACGTCCTGACTTTC. Its translation is CASSSHEGDSGANVLTF. The chain combines TRBV28 with TRBJ2-6, with D perhaps matching TRBD1 (6 bases). Trimming stripped 4 bases from V and 0 bases from J, with 13 bases between. Germline CDR1 MDHEN, CDR2 SYDVKM. CDR3 length: 17 amino acids.

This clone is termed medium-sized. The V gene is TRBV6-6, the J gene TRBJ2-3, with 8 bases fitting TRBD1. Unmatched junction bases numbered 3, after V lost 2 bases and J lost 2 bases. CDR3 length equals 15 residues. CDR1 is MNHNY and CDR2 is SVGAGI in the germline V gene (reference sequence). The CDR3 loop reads CASSYRDRSTDTQYF. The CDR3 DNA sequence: TGTGCCAGCAGTTACCGGGACAGGTCCACAGATACGCAGTATTTT.

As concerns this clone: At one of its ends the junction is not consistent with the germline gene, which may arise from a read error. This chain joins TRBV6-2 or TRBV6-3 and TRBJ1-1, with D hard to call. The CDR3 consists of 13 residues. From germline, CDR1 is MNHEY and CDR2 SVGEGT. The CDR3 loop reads CASLQRTNTEAYF. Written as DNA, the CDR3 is TGTGCCTCACTCCAACGCACGAACACTGAAGCTTACTTT.

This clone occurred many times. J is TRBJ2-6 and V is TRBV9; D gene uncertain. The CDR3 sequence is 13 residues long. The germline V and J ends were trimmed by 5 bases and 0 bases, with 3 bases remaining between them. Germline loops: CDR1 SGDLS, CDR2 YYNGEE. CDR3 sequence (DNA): TGTGCCAGCAGGGGCTCTGGGGCCAACGTCCTGACTTTC. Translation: CASRGSGANVLTF.

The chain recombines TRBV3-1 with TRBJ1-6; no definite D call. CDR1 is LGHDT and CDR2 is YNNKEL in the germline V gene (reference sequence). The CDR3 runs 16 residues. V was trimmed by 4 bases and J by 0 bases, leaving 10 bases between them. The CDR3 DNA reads TGTGCCAGCAGCCGAGGAGGCAGCTCCTATAATTCACCCCTCCACTTT. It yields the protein CASSRGGSSYNSPLHF.

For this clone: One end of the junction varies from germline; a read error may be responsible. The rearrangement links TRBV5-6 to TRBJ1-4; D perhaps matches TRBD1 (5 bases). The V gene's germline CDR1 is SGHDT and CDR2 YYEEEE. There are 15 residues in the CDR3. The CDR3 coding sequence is TGTGCCAGCAGGGATTGGGTGGGGCTGAATGGAAAACTGTTTTTT. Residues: CASRDWVGLNGKLFF. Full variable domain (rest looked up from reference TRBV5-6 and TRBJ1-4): DAGVTQSPTHLIKTRGQQVTLRCSPKSGHDTVSWYQQALGQGPQFIFQYYEEEERQRGNFPDRFSGHQFPNYSSELNVNALLLGDSALYLCASRDWVGLNGKLFFGSGTQLSVL.

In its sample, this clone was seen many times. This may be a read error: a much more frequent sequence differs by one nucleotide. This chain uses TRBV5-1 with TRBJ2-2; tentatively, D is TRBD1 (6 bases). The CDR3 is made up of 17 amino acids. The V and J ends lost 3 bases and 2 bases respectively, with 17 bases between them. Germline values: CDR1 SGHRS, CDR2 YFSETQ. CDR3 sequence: CASSSPSLGGNTGELFF. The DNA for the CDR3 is TGCGCCAGCAGCTCCCCCTCACTAGGGGGTAACACCGGGGAGCTGTTTTTT.

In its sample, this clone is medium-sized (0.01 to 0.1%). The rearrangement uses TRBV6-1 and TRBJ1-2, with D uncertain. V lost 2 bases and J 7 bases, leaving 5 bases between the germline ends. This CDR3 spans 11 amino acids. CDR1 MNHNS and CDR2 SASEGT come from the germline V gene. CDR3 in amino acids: CASSEKSGYTF. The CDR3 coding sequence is TGTGCCAGCAGTGAAAAAAGTGGCTACACCTTC.

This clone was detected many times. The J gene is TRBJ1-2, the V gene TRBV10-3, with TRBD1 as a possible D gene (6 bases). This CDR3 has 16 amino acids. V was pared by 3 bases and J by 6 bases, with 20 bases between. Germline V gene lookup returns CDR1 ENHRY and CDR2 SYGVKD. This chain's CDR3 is CAISENHREEIDGYTF. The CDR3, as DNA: TGTGCCATCAGTGAAAACCACAGGGAGGAGATCGATGGCTACACCTTC.

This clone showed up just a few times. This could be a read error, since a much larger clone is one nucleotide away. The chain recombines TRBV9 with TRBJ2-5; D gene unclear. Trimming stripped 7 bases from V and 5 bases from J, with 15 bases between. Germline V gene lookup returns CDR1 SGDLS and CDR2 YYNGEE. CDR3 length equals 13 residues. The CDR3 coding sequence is TGTGCCAGCTCCCTCGAGGCAGCCGAGACCCAGTACTTC. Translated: CASSLEAAETQYF.

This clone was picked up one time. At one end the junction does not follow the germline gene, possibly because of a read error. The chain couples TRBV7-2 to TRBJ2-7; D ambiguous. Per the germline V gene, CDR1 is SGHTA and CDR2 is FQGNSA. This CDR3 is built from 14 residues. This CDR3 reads CASRGPGLIYEQCF. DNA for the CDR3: TGTGCCAGCAGGGGCCCAGGATTAATCTACGAGCAGTGCTTC. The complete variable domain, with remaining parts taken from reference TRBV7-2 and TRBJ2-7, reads GAGVSQSPSNKVTEKGKDVELRCDPISGHTALYWYRQSLGQGLEFLIYFQGNSAPDKSGLPSDRFSAERTGGSVSTLTIQRTQQEDSAVYLCASRGPGLIYEQCFGPGTRLTVT.

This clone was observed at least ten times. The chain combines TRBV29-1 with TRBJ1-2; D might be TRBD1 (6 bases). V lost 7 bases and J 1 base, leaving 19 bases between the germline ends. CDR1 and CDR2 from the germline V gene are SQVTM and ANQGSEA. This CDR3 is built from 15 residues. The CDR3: CSAGQGLELNYGYTF. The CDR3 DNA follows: TGCAGCGCTGGGCAGGGGTTGGAGCTTAACTATGGCTACACCTTC.